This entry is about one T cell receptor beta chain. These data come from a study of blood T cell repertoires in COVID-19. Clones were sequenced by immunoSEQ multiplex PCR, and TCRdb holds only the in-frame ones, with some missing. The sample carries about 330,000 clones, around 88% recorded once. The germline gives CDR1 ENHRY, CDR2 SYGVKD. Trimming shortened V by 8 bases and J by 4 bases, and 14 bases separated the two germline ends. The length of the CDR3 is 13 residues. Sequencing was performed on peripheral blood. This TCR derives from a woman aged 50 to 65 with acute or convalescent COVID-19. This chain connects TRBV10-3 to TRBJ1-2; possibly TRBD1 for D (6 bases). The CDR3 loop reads CAIGTGSLYGYTF. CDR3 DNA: TGTGCCATCGGTACAGGGTCCCTCTATGGCTACACCTTC.